One and the same sample provided the 25 T cell receptor beta chains below, sequenced in a study of cytomegalovirus exposure and HLA in healthy donors. It was with 60 Vbeta and 13 Jbeta primers that the PCR ran. Clones were sequenced by immunoSEQ multiplex PCR, and TCRdb holds only the in-frame ones, with some missing. The data show about 100,000 clones, approximately 81% seen once. Material: PBMCs. The receptors derive from a male donor in good health and CMV-seropositive.

The chain is built from TRBV9 and TRBJ1-1; a possible D gene is TRBD1 (6 bases). V lost 4 bases, J lost 0 bases, and 25 bases lay in between. This CDR3 spans 19 amino acids. Germline V gives CDR1 SGDLS, CDR2 YYNGEE. The CDR3 region has the DNA TGTGCCAGCAGCCCCCATTCCTGGCCTCGCACAGGGCTGAACACTGAAGCTTTCTTT. Translation gives CASSPHSWPRTGLNTEAFF.

The chain has TRBV4-2 and TRBJ2-7; 7 bases align to TRBD1. The V gene's germline CDR1 is LGHNA and CDR2 YNFKEQ. V was pared by 4 bases and J by 4 bases, with 13 bases of the junction left unmatched. The CDR3 extends over 16 amino acids. The CDR3 loop is CASSPDSRDSGYEQYF. The CDR3 DNA follows: TGTGCCAGCAGCCCCGATAGTAGGGACAGTGGGTACGAGCAGTACTTC.

The chain joins TRBV11-2 to TRBJ1-1; 10 positions agree with TRBD1. This CDR3 region has 17 residues. J was trimmed by 0 bases and V by 0 bases; bases with no gene match: 4. Germline CDR1 is SGHAT and CDR2 is FQNNGV. The CDR3 sequence is CASSLERQGAVNTEAFF. The CDR3 coding sequence is TGTGCCAGCAGCTTAGAAAGACAGGGGGCTGTGAACACTGAAGCTTTCTTT.

V usage is TRBV7-8 and J usage is TRBJ2-3; 9 bases line up with TRBD2. The CDR3 totals 17 residues. Germline V lookup: CDR1 SGHVS, CDR2 FQNEAQ. Losses at the gene ends were 5 bases for V and 2 bases for J; bases not matched to a gene: 11. The CDR3 protein is CASSRGSGGTYTDTQYF. The CDR3 bases are TGTGCCAGCAGCCGGGGGAGCGGGGGGACCTACACAGATACGCAGTATTTT.

The genes are TRBV5-6 and TRBJ2-7, with D possibly TRBD1 on 5 matching bases. Germline CDR1 and CDR2: SGHDT and YYEEEE. V was trimmed by 4 bases and J by 2 bases, leaving 7 bases between them. The length of the CDR3 is 12 residues. The CDR3 spells CASSRGTYEQYF. DNA for the CDR3: TGTGCCAGCAGCAGGGGAACCTACGAGCAGTACTTC.

The rearrangement uses TRBV11-2 and TRBJ1-1, with a weak D call TRBD1 (5 bases). The germline V and J ends were trimmed by 1 base and 2 bases, with 14 bases remaining between them. Germline V CDR1 and CDR2: SGHAT, FQNNGV. The CDR3 length is 16 residues. CDR3 protein: CASSLGRQNLNTEAFF. The CDR3 nucleotides read TGTGCCAGCAGCTTAGGGCGACAGAATCTCAACACTGAAGCTTTCTTT.

The chain joins TRBV19 to TRBJ1-5, with a tentative D call TRBD1 (5 bases). The V end was cut by 8 bases, the J end by 2 bases, with 13 bases between. There are 14 residues in the CDR3. CDR1 is LNHDA, CDR2 SQIVND, per germline (reference sequence). The CDR3 loop is CASGGASGNQPQHF. CDR3 in DNA: TGTGCCAGTGGAGGGGCCTCGGGCAATCAGCCCCAGCATTTT.

The chain links TRBV5-1 to TRBJ1-4, with TRBD1 matching over 7 bases. CDR1 SGHRS and CDR2 YFSETQ come from the germline V gene. J lost 10 bases, V lost 4 bases, and 7 bases had no gene match. This CDR3 is 13 amino acids long. CDR3 in amino acids: CASSTPGGGKLFF. The CDR3 DNA sequence: TGCGCCAGCAGCACACCAGGGGGTGGAAAACTGTTTTTT.

V is TRBV30 and J is TRBJ1-1, with a possible D match to TRBD1 (5 bases). Trimming took off 0 bases at V and 6 bases at J, with 17 bases between the two ends. Germline V gene sequence: CDR1 GTSNPN, CDR2 SVGIG (reference sequence). This CDR3 has 15 amino acids. The CDR3 region has the DNA TGTGCCTGGAGTGTATCGGTCAGGGCCGTTCCTGAAGCTTTCTTT. The encoded protein is CAWSVSVRAVPEAFF.

CDR3 region: CASRRGGVREKLFF. DNA for the CDR3: TGTGCCAGCAGACGGGGGGGGGTTCGTGAAAAACTGTTTTTT. The chain combines TRBV6-5 with TRBJ1-4; the D gene is possibly TRBD1 (5 bases). Germline lookup yields CDR1 MNHEY and CDR2 SVGAGI. The CDR3 has 14 residues. V lost 6 bases and J 7 bases, leaving 15 bases between the germline ends.

The rearrangement links TRBV19 to TRBJ2-1, with 10 bases that match TRBD2. V lost 5 bases, J lost 2 bases, and 6 bases stayed unmatched. The CDR3 is made up of 16 amino acids. Germline values: CDR1 LNHDA, CDR2 SQIVND (reference sequence). DNA for the CDR3: TGTGCCAGTAGTTCCCTAGCGGGGGATCCCTACAATGAGCAGTTCTTC. This codes for CASSSLAGDPYNEQFF.

The chain uses TRBV9 and TRBJ1-1; D unclear. V was clipped by 4 bases and J by 0 bases, with 7 bases between them. Germline CDR1 SGDLS, CDR2 YYNGEE. The CDR3 covers 13 residues. The CDR3 DNA sequence: TGTGCCAGCAGCAAACAGTTGAACACTGAAGCTTTCTTT. This sequence encodes CASSKQLNTEAFF.

The chain has TRBV11-3 and TRBJ2-7, with a weak D call TRBD2 (6 bases). Germline V CDR1 and CDR2: SGHNT, YENEEA. This CDR3 comprises 13 residues. Trimming stripped 1 base from V and 4 bases from J, with 8 bases between. The CDR3 loop reads CASSLGGEYEQYF. The CDR3, as DNA: TGTGCCAGCAGCTTAGGGGGGGAGTACGAGCAGTACTTC.

The V gene is TRBV7-2, the J gene TRBJ1-2, with a tentative D call TRBD1 (5 bases). This CDR3 spans 12 amino acids. Per the germline V gene, CDR1 is SGHTA and CDR2 is FQGNSA. Trimming stripped 4 bases from V and 2 bases from J, with 5 bases between. The CDR3 region is CASSSGNYGYTF. The DNA for the CDR3 is TGTGCCAGCAGCTCAGGGAACTATGGCTACACCTTC.

V usage is TRBV7-9 and J usage is TRBJ2-7; 7 positions match TRBD2. This CDR3 comprises 16 residues. The ends lost 8 bases at V and 6 bases at J; junction bases unmatched: 19. CDR1 and CDR2 from the germline V gene are SEHNR and FQNEAQ (reference sequence). The chain's CDR3 is CASALPREESSLEQYF. The CDR3 DNA is TGTGCCAGCGCACTCCCCCGGGAGGAATCATCCCTCGAGCAGTACTTC.

The rearrangement links TRBV23-1 to TRBJ2-1; TRBD2 matches 7 bases. TRBV23-1 is recorded as an ORF, its role being uncertain. Losses at the gene ends were 5 bases for V and 2 bases for J; bases not matched to a gene: 15. The CDR3 runs 18 residues. The CDR3 DNA is TGCGCCAGCAGTTCTCGGAAGCGGGGCAGTATCGCCTACAATGAGCAGTTCTTC. Encoded protein: CASSSRKRGSIAYNEQFF.

V usage is TRBV19 and J usage is TRBJ2-7, with a possible D match to TRBD2 (5 bases). The CDR3 has 16 residues. The V gene's germline CDR1 is LNHDA and CDR2 SQIVND (reference sequence). V was shortened by 2 bases and J by 2 bases, with 16 bases between the two germline ends. The CDR3 protein is CASSIISGRAPYEQYF. In nucleotides, the CDR3 is TGTGCCAGTAGTATAATATCGGGAAGAGCTCCCTACGAGCAGTACTTC.

The rearrangement links TRBV30 to TRBJ2-7; no clear D. This CDR3 contains 14 residues. Per the germline V gene, CDR1 is GTSNPN and CDR2 is SVGIG (reference sequence). The V end lost 2 bases, the J end lost 4 bases, and 15 bases lay between the germline ends. The CDR3 loop reads CAWSSPRFRYEQYF. DNA of the CDR3: TGTGCCTGGAGTTCCCCCCGGTTCCGGTACGAGCAGTACTTC.

The chain has TRBV28 and TRBJ1-1, with D maybe TRBD1 (6 bases). The germline CDR1 and CDR2 sequences are MDHEN and SYDVKM. Trimming took 2 bases from V and 4 from J, leaving 17 bases between them. The CDR3 covers 16 residues. The CDR3 loop reads CASSLDTWGQGTEAFF. The CDR3 coding sequence is TGTGCCAGCAGTTTAGATACTTGGGGGCAGGGCACTGAAGCTTTCTTT.

The chain is built from TRBV10-3 and TRBJ1-4, with TRBD1 matching 10 bases. The germline CDR1 and CDR2 sequences are ENHRY and SYGVKD. This CDR3 is 13 amino acids long. V trimming: 8 bases; J trimming: 6 bases; junction bases outside the gene matches: 3. The CDR3 reads CAIRDRGDEKLFF. For the CDR3, the DNA is TGTGCCATCCGGGACAGGGGCGATGAAAAACTGTTTTTT.

The CDR3 coding sequence is TGCGCCAGCAGCCTCACAGGGGGCGCGGGGTCACCCCTCCACTTT. Protein sequence: CASSLTGGAGSPLHF. The V gene is TRBV4-3, the J gene TRBJ1-6, with TRBD1 matching over 9 bases. Germline CDR1 LGHNA, CDR2 YSLEER. The CDR3 covers 15 residues. The J segment lost 10 bases and the V segment lost 4 bases, leaving 8 bases of the junction unmatched.

This clone was recorded a few times. This sequence joins TRBV6-1 and TRBJ1-1, with TRBD1 as a possible D gene (5 bases). V lost 2 bases and J lost 4, with 8 bases in between. The CDR3 extends over 13 amino acids. The germline V gene has CDR1 MNHNS and CDR2 SASEGT. CDR3 sequence reads: CASSERGGTEAFF. DNA of the CDR3: TGTGCCAGCAGTGAAAGGGGCGGCACTGAAGCTTTCTTT.

The J gene is TRBJ2-2, the V gene TRBV5-1; TRBD1 matches 10 bases. The germline gives CDR1 SGHRS, CDR2 YFSETQ. V lost 4 bases to trimming and J lost 6 bases; unmatched junction nucleotides: 6. The CDR3 totals 15 residues. CDR3 nucleotide sequence: TGCGCCAGCAGCGGGGGGACAGGGGCTCCCGGGGAGCTGTTTTTT. Protein product: CASSGGTGAPGELFF.

V gene TRBV6-5 combines with J gene TRBJ2-7; TRBD1 aligns across 7 bases. The ends lost 6 bases at V and 2 bases at J; junction bases unmatched: 10. Germline values: CDR1 MNHEY, CDR2 SVGAGI. CDR3 length: 15 amino acids. CDR3 region: CASSKTRQGTYEQYF. The CDR3 DNA sequence: TGTGCCAGCAGCAAGACCAGACAGGGAACCTACGAGCAGTACTTC.

This rearrangement joins TRBV4-2 to TRBJ2-2; D not resolved. The CDR3 runs 15 residues. In germline, CDR1 is LGHNA, CDR2 YNFKEQ. Trimming shortened V by 0 bases and J by 11 bases, and 16 bases separated the two germline ends. The CDR3 spells CASSQDRSTPFELFF. The CDR3 bases are TGTGCCAGCAGCCAAGATCGGAGCACCCCCTTTGAGCTGTTTTTT.